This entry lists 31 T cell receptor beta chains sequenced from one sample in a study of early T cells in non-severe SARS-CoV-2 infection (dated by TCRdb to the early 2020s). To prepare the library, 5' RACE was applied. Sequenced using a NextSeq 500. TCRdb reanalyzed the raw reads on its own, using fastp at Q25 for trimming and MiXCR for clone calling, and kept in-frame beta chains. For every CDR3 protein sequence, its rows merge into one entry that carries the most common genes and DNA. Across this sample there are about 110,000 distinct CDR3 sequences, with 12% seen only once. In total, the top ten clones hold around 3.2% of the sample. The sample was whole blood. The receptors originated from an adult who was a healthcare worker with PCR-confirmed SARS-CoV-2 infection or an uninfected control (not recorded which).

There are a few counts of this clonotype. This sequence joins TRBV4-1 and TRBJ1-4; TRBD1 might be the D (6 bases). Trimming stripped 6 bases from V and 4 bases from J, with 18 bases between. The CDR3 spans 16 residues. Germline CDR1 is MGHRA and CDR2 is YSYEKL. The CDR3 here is CASSRLMVGGNEKLFF. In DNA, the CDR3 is TGCGCCAGCAGTCGGTTAATGGTAGGGGGTAATGAAAAACTGTTTTTT.

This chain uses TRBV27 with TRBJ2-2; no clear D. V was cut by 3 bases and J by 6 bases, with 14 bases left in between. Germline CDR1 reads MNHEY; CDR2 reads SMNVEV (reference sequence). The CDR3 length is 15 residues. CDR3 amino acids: CASSFRQLAPGELFF. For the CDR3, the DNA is TGTGCCAGCAGTTTCCGCCAGTTGGCGCCCGGGGAGCTGTTTTTT.

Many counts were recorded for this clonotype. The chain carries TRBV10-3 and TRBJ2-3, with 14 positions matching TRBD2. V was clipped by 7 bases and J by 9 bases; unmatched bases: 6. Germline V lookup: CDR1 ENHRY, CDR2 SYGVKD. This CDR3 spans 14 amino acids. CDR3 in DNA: TGTGCCATCAAGGGACTAGCGGGAGAGAACACGCAGTATTTT. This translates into CAIKGLAGENTQYF.

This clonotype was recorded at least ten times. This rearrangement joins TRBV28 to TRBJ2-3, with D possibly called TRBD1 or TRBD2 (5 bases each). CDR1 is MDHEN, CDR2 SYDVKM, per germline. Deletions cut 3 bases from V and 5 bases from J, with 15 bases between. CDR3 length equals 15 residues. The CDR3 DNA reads TGTGCCAGCAGTTTGACGGAACAGGCGGGAGATACGCAGTATTTT. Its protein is CASSLTEQAGDTQYF.

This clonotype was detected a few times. Here the CDR3 DNA reads TGTGCCAGCAGCGATGCAGGGGGAATCCACGAGCAGTACTTC. This sequence encodes CASSDAGGIHEQYF. The chain recombines TRBV3-1 with TRBJ2-7; 7 nucleotides line up with TRBD1. Looked up from germline, CDR1 is LGHDT and CDR2 is YNNKEL (reference sequence). The CDR3 is 14 amino acids. V was clipped by 5 bases and J by 5 bases; unmatched bases: 9.

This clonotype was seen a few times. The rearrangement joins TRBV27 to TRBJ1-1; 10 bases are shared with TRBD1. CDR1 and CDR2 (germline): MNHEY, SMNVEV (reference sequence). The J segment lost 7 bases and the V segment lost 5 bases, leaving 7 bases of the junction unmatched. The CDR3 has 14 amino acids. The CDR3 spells CASSPRTGGVEAFF. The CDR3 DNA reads TGTGCCAGCAGTCCCCGGACAGGGGGTGTTGAAGCTTTCTTT.

In DNA form, the CDR3 reads TGTGCCAGTGGAGGAGGAAATCAGCCCCAGCATTTT. Translation: CASGGGNQPQHF. The V gene is TRBV6-1, the J gene TRBJ1-5; D unclear. The CDR3 spans 12 residues. V lost 9 bases, J lost 4 bases, and 10 bases lay in between. The germline CDR1 and CDR2 sequences are MNHNS and SASEGT.

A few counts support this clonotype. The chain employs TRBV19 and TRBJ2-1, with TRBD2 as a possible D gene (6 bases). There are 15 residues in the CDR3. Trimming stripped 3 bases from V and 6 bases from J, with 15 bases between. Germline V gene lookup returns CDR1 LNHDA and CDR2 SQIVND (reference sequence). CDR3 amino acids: CASSIPSGRTNEQFF. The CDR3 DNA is TGTGCCAGTAGTATTCCCAGCGGGCGGACCAATGAGCAGTTCTTC.

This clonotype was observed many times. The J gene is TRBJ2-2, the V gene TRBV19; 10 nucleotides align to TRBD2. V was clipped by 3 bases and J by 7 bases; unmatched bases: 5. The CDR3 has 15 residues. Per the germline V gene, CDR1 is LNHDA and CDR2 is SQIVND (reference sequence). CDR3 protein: CASSILAGVNGELFF. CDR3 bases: TGTGCCAGTAGTATCCTAGCGGGAGTAAACGGGGAGCTGTTTTTT.

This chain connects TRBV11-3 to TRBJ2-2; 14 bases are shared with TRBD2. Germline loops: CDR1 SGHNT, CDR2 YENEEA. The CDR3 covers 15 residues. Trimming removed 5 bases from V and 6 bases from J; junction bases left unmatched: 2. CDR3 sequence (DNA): TGTGCCAGCAGCCGACTAGCGGGAGGGGCCGGGGAGCTGTTTTTT. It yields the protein CASSRLAGGAGELFF.

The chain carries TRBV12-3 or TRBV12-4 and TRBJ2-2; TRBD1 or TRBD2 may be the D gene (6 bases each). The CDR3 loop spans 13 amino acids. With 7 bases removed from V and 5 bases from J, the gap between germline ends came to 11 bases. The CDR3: CASKGGGTGELFF. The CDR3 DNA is TGTGCCAGCAAAGGAGGGGGTACCGGGGAGCTGTTTTTT.

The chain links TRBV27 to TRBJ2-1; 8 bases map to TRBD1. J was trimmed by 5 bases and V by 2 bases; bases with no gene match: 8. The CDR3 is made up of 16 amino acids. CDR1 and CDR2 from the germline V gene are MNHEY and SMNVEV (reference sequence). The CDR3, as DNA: TGTGCCAGCAGTTTAAGTCAGGGGGCGCCTCACAATGAGCAGTTCTTC. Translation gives CASSLSQGAPHNEQFF.

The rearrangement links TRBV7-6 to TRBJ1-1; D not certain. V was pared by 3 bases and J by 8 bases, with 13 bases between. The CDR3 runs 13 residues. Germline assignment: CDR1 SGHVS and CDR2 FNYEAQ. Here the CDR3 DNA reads TGTGCCAGCAGCTTGTCTAGGGATAGGGAAGCTTTCTTT. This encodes CASSLSRDREAFF.

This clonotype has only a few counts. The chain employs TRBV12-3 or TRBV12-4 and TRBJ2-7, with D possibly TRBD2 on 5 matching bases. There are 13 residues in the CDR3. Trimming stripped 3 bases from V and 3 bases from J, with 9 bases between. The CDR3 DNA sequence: TGTGCCAGCAGTTTCCCGGGATTCTACGAGCAGTACTTC. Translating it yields CASSFPGFYEQYF.

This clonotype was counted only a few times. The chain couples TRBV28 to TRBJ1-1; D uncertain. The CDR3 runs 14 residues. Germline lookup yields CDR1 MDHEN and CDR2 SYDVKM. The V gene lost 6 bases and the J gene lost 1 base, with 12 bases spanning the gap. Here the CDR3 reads CASSIYSTNTEAFF. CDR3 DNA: TGTGCCAGCAGCATTTATTCTACGAACACTGAAGCTTTCTTT.

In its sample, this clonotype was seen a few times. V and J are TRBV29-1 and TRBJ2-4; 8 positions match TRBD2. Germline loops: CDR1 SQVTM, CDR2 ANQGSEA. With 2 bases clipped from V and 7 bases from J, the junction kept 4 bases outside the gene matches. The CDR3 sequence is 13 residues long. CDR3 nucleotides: TGCAGCGTTGAAATGCAGCGGGGGAACATTCAGTACTTC. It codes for CSVEMQRGNIQYF.

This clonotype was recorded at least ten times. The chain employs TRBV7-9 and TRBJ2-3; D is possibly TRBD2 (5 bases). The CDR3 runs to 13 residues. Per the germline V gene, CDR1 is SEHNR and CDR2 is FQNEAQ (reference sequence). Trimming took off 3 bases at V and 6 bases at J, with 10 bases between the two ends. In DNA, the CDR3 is TGTGCCAGCAGCTTGAGGGTCGCGGATACGCAGTATTTT. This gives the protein CASSLRVADTQYF.

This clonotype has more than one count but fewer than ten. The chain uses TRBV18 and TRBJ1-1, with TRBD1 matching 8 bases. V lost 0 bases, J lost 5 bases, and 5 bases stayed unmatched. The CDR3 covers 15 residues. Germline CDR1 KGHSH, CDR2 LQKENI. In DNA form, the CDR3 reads TGTGCCAGCTCACCACCGACAGGGGCCTGGACTGAAGCTTTCTTT. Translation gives CASSPPTGAWTEAFF.

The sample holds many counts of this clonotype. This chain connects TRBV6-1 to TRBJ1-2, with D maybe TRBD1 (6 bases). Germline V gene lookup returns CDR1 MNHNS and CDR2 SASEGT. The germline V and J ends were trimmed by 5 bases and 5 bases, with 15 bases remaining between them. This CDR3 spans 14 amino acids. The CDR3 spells CASSTRGAQYGYTF. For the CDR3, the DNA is TGTGCCAGCAGTACCCGGGGGGCCCAATATGGCTACACCTTC.

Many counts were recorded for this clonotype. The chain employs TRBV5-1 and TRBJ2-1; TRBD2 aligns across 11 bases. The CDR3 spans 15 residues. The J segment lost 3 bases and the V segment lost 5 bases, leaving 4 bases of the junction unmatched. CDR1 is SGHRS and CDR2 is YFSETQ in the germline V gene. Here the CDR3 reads CASSQLAGVYNEQFF. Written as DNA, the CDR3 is TGCGCCAGCAGTCAACTAGCGGGAGTCTACAATGAGCAGTTCTTC. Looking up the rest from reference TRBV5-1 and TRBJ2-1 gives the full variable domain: KAGVTQTPRYLIKTRGQQVTLSCSPISGHRSVSWYQQTPGQGLQFLFEYFSETQRNKGNFPGRFSGRQFSNSRSEMNVSTLELGDSALYLCASSQLAGVYNEQFFGPGTRLTVL.

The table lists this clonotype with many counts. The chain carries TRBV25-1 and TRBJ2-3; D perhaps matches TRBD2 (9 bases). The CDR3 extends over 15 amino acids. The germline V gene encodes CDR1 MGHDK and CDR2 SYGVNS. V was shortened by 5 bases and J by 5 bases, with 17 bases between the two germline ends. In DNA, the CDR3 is TGTGCCAGCAGTCCCCTAGCGGGGACAGGAGATACGCAGTATTTT. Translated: CASSPLAGTGDTQYF. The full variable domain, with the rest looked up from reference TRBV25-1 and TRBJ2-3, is EADIYQTPRYLVIGTGKKITLECSQTMGHDKMYWYQQDPGMELHLIHYSYGVNSTEKGDLSSESTVSRIRTEHFPLTLESARPSHTSQYLCASSPLAGTGDTQYFGPGTRLTVL.

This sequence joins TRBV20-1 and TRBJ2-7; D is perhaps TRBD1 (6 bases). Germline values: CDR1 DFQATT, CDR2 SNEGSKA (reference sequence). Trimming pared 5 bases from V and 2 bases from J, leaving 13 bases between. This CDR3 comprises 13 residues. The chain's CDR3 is CSAPQGPTYEQYF. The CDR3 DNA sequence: TGCAGTGCTCCCCAGGGGCCCACCTACGAGCAGTACTTC.

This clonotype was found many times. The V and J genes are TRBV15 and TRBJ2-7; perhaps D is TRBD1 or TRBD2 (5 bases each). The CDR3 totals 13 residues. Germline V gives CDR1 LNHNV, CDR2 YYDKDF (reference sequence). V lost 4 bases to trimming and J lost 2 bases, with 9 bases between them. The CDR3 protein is CATSTGTTYEQYF. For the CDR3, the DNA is TGTGCCACCAGCACCGGGACCACCTACGAGCAGTACTTC.

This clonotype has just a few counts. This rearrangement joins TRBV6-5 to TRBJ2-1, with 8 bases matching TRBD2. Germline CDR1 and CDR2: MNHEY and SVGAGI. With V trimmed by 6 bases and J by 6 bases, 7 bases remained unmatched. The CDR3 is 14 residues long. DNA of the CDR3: TGTGCCAGCAGCCAGTACGGGAGGGCCAATGAGCAGTTCTTC. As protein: CASSQYGRANEQFF.

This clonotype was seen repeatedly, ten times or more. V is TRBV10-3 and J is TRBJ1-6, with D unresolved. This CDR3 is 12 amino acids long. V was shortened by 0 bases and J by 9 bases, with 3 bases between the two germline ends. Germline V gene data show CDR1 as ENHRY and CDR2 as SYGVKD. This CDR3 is CAISESVSPLHF. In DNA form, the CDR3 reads TGTGCCATCAGTGAGTCGGTTTCACCCCTCCACTTT.

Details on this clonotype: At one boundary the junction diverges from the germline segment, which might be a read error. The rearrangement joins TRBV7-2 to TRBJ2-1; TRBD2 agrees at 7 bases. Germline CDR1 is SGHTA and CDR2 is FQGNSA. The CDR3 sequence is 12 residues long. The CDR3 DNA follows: TGTGCCAGCAGCTTATCTCTGACTAGCTGGCTCTTC. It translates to CASSLSLTSWLF.

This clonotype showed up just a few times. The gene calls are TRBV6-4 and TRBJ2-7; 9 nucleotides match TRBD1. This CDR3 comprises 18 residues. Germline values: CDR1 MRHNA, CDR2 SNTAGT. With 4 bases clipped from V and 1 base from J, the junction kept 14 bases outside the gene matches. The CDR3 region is CASSARTGEVVGSYEQYF. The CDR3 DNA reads TGTGCCAGCAGTGCCCGGACAGGGGAGGTAGTTGGATCCTACGAGCAGTACTTC.

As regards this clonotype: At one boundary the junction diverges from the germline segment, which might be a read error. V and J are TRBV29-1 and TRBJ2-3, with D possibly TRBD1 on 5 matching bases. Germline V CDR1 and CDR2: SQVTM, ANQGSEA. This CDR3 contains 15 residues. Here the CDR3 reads CTVDSRAASTDTQYF. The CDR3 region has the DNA TGCACCGTTGACAGTCGCGCGGCCAGCACAGATACGCAGTATTTT.

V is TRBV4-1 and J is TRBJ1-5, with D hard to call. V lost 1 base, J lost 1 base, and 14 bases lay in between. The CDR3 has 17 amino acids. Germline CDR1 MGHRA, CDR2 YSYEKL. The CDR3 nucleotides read TGCGCCAGCAGCCAAGTTCATATGGGTGGGAGCAATCAGCCCCAGCATTTT. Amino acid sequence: CASSQVHMGGSNQPQHF.

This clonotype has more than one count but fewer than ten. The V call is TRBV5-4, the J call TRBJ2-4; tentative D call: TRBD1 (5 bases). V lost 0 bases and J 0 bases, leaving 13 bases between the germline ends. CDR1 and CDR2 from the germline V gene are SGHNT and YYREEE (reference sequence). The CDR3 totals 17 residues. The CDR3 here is CASSLGPSTVAKNIQYF. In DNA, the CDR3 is TGTGCCAGCAGCTTGGGACCCTCGACAGTAGCCAAAAACATTCAGTACTTC.

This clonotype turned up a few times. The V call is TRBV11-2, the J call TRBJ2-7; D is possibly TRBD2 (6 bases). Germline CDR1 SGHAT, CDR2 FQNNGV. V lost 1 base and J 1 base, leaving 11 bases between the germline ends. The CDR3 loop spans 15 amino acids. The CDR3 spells CASSLGDSGSYEQYF. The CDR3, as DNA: TGTGCCAGCAGCTTAGGTGATAGCGGATCCTACGAGCAGTACTTC.